This T cell receptor (beta chain) is from a study of T-cell reconstitution after alpha-beta-depleted transplantation in children. Study-wide points: The study reportedly traced alpha-beta T cells about two months after transplant to several hundred expanded graft clones.

The CDR3 is made up of 17 amino acids. From germline, CDR1 is MGHDK and CDR2 SYGVNS. V lost 0 bases and J 1 base, leaving 15 bases between the germline ends. A TCRbeta library incorporating unique molecular identifiers was prepared. TCRdb re-called the PCR reads through MiXCR, storing one row per CDR3 protein. The repertoire holds about 580,000 distinct CDR3 sequences, about 23% seen once, with roughly an eighth in the top ten. On this clonotype: The target antigen is unknown.

This specimen was PBMCs, mostly from graft donor cells, taken 360 days after TCRalphabeta/CD19-depleted stem cell transplant. This chain connects TRBV25-1 to TRBJ2-5, with D tentatively TRBD2 (6 bases). This receptor was taken from a boy less than two years old who had a stem cell transplant for acute myeloid leukemia, so the T cells may come from the graft donor. CDR3 in amino acids: CASSEYFLGGIQETQYF. CDR3 bases: TGTGCCAGCAGTGAATACTTCCTGGGGGGTATCCAAGAGACCCAGTACTTC.